The 12 T cell receptor beta chains listed next were all sequenced from one sample in a study of long-term antiretroviral therapy in people with HIV. It was version v3.0 of the immunoSEQ assay that was run at survey level. TCRdb keeps only in-frame clones here, not all; method: immunoSEQ multiplex PCR. The table has 25,000 to 35,000 clones, 95% seen once. Sequences were derived from unsorted PBMCs, sampled 5.3 years after starting antiretroviral therapy. The receptors here all came from a young man with HIV.

The V gene is TRBV7-9, the J gene TRBJ2-5; D unresolved. Trimming took 5 bases from V and 3 from J, leaving 13 bases between them. The CDR3 loop spans 14 amino acids. Germline assignment: CDR1 SEHNR and CDR2 FQNEAQ (reference sequence). The CDR3 sequence: CASSVLNTEETQYF. The CDR3 bases are TGTGCCAGCAGCGTTCTAAACACCGAAGAGACCCAGTACTTC.

This CDR3 reads CASTLAAPTDTQYF. For the CDR3, the DNA is TGCGCCAGCACCCTAGCGGCCCCCACAGATACGCAGTATTTT. The rearrangement joins TRBV10-2 to TRBJ2-3, with 7 bases fitting TRBD2. J was trimmed by 2 bases and V by 7 bases; bases with no gene match: 6. Germline V lookup: CDR1 WSHSY, CDR2 SAAADI. The CDR3 consists of 14 residues.

This rearrangement joins TRBV9 to TRBJ1-1, with D possibly being TRBD1 (5 bases). V was shortened by 3 bases and J by 2 bases, with 17 bases between the two germline ends. Germline assignment: CDR1 SGDLS and CDR2 YYNGEE. The CDR3 runs to 16 residues. CDR3: CASSAGAGGSNTEAFF. CDR3 sequence (DNA): TGTGCCAGCAGCGCTGGGGCCGGGGGGAGTAACACTGAAGCTTTCTTT.

V usage is TRBV12-5 and J usage is TRBJ2-3; D is uncertain. The CDR3 extends over 13 amino acids. Germline CDR1 is LGHNT and CDR2 is FRNRAP. V was shortened by 7 bases and J by 2 bases, with 10 bases between the two germline ends. CDR3 in DNA: TGTGCTAGTGCCCTCGACGCCACAGATACGCAGTATTTT. Its protein is CASALDATDTQYF.

This clone was seen once. The chain links TRBV14 to TRBJ2-1; D remains ambiguous. Germline CDR1 SGHDN, CDR2 FVKESK. V lost 4 bases and J lost 7, with 8 bases in between. The CDR3 sequence is 12 residues long. The CDR3, as DNA: TGTGCCAGCAGCCTGAACATGAATGAGCAGTTCTTC. Residues: CASSLNMNEQFF.

The chain carries TRBV29-1 and TRBJ1-4; tentative D call: TRBD1 (5 bases). The CDR3 is made up of 11 amino acids. The germline V and J ends were trimmed by 4 bases and 9 bases, with 9 bases remaining between them. Germline CDR1 SQVTM, CDR2 ANQGSEA. The chain's CDR3 is CSVGDGKKLFF. The CDR3 DNA sequence: TGCAGCGTTGGGGACGGGAAAAAACTGTTTTTT.

V and J are TRBV7-2 and TRBJ1-2; tentatively, D is TRBD1 (6 bases). The CDR3 loop spans 13 amino acids. Trimming left V 5 bases short and J 4 bases short, with 11 bases between. Germline lookup yields CDR1 SGHTA and CDR2 FQGNSA. The CDR3 sequence is CASSPRDIYGYTF. CDR3 coding DNA: TGTGCCAGCAGCCCGCGGGACATCTATGGCTACACCTTC.

The J gene is TRBJ1-1, the V gene TRBV9, with 8 bases that match TRBD1. Looked up from germline, CDR1 is SGDLS and CDR2 is YYNGEE. With V trimmed by 4 bases and J by 6 bases, 5 bases remained unmatched. The CDR3 is 13 residues long. The CDR3 protein is CASSPRGRSEAFF. As DNA, the CDR3 is TGTGCCAGCAGCCCCAGGGGGCGATCTGAAGCTTTCTTT.

The rearrangement uses TRBV12-5 and TRBJ2-5; 11 positions agree with TRBD2. The CDR3 runs to 15 residues. Germline CDR1 LGHNT, CDR2 FRNRAP. The trim removed 5 bases at V and 4 bases at J, leaving 6 bases unmatched. The CDR3 DNA is TGTGCTAGTGGTCTGGGGCTAGCGGGAGGAGAGACCCAGTACTTC. Protein sequence: CASGLGLAGGETQYF.

The genes are TRBV28 and TRBJ2-3; tentatively, D is TRBD1 or TRBD2 (5 bases each). Germline lookup yields CDR1 MDHEN and CDR2 SYDVKM. Trimming cost V 6 bases and J 6 bases, with 25 bases left between them. This CDR3 spans 17 amino acids. The CDR3 here is CASRRPDGGISGDTQYF. The CDR3 DNA reads as TGTGCCAGCAGGCGCCCGGATGGGGGAATATCAGGGGATACGCAGTATTTT.

The V and J genes are TRBV5-1 and TRBJ2-1; no firm D call. The V end lost 0 bases, the J end lost 7 bases, and 11 bases lay between the germline ends. CDR1 SGHRS and CDR2 YFSETQ come from the germline V gene. The CDR3 length is 14 residues. The DNA for the CDR3 is TGCGCCAGCAGCTTGGCCAGTGGTGGTAATGAGCAGTTCTTC. This translates into CASSLASGGNEQFF.

J is TRBJ2-1 and V is TRBV6-4, with 9 bases that match TRBD2. With V trimmed by 2 bases and J by 7 bases, 6 bases remained unmatched. Looked up from germline, CDR1 is MRHNA and CDR2 is SNTAGT. The CDR3 is 15 residues long. The CDR3 reads CASSDEAGGSNEQFF. CDR3 in DNA: TGTGCCAGCAGTGACGAAGCGGGAGGATCTAATGAGCAGTTCTTC.